Listed below are T cell receptor beta chains from one sample, sequenced in a study of blood T cell repertoires in COVID-19. The repertoire was sequenced with immunoSEQ multiplex PCR; TCRdb's copy has only in-frame clones and lacks some. The sample records about 180,000 clones, just under 80% being singletons. The source material was peripheral blood. These receptors all come from a man in his 70s with active or convalescent COVID-19. Both conserved end residues are part of each CDR3. The size field is filled for only some rows; it gives once, few, many or a size class.

>TRBJ1-1|TRBV30|NA
CASLPGGQGLTFF
>TRBJ2-3|TRBV29-1|NA
CSVSTGTEATDTQYF
>TRBJ1-4|TRBV6-5|NA
CASSSAGANNEKLFF
>TRBJ1-4|TRBV6-5|NA
CASSYSSREKLFF
>TRBJ2-7|TRBV20-1|NA
CSARTSYEQYF
>TRBJ2-5|TRBV6-5|NA
CASSYSEQGQETQYF
>TRBJ2-7|TRBV9|NA
CASSTGVATSVTHYEQYF
>TRBJ2-1|TRBV7-2|NA
CASSLSFTPSGGEQFF
>TRBJ1-1|TRBV5-1|NA
CASSFQGANTEAFF
>TRBJ1-5|TRBV12-3/TRBV12-4|NA
CASMETVNQPQHF
>TRBJ1-2|TRBV6-2/TRBV6-3|once
CASSYLQGGGYTF
>TRBJ2-1|TRBV3-1/TRBV3-2|NA
CASSQDLRGNNEQFF
>TRBJ2-7|TRBV2|few
CASSELAGTYEQYF
>TRBJ1-2|TRBV2|NA
CASMRTGGYGYTF
>TRBJ2-1|TRBV25-1|NA
CASSAPAGGPYNEQFF
>TRBJ1-1|TRBV6-6|NA
CASSYGGGGPTEAFF
>TRBJ1-2|TRBV29-1|NA
CSVLQGVVYGYTF
>TRBJ2-7|TRBV20-1|NA
CSASQLYEQYF
>TRBJ1-2|TRBV5-1|NA
CASSLPGTGFPGYTF
>TRBJ2-3|TRBV4-1|once
CASSQDRGGGTDTQYF
>TRBJ1-2|TRBV19|NA
CASSVTGVGPVDGYTF
>TRBJ2-1|TRBV9|NA
CASSSLMGAGGMDEQFF
>TRBJ1-1|TRBV2|NA
CASRAGLVTEAFF
>TRBJ1-1|TRBV27|NA
CASSNTGVKGTEAFF
>TRBJ2-7|TRBV5-1|NA
CASSLAQGSEQYF
>TRBJ1-2|TRBV7-2|NA
CASSPRSGDSGYTF
>TRBJ2-5|TRBV30|NA
CAFGTGLRETQYF
>TRBJ1-1|TRBV19|NA
CATGPIGQEDTEAFF
>TRBJ2-6|TRBV4-3|once
CASSQDQWSPSGANVLTF
>TRBJ2-7|TRBV6-1|NA
CASSEAQLAGGWYEQYF
>TRBJ2-3|TRBV5-1|NA
CASSLGLAIDTQYF
>TRBJ2-1|TRBV19|few
CASSTHQGGNYNEQFF
>TRBJ2-2|TRBV3-1/TRBV3-2|few
CASSYGQGSMGELFF
>TRBJ1-2|TRBV9|NA
CASSTGTDYGYTF
>TRBJ1-6|TRBV2|NA
CASSDRSPLHF
>TRBJ2-7|TRBV6-5|NA
CASYTQTGTYEQYF
>TRBJ2-3|TRBV7-6|NA
CASSPGLAGSTDTQYF
>TRBJ2-1|TRBV24-1|NA
CATSTAGGQSYNEQFF
>TRBJ2-7|TRBV4-2|few
CASSQSGTYEQYF
>TRBJ2-5|TRBV2|few
CASSQNTDSQETQYF
>TRBJ2-7|TRBV27|NA
CASSGETGTHYEQYF
>TRBJ1-2|TRBV7-3|NA
CASSLRNVVCRYGYTF
>TRBJ2-3|TRBV6-6|NA
CASSRGGSTDTQYF
>TRBJ1-1|TRBV18|NA
CASSPSSRGTEAFF
>TRBJ2-3|TRBV19|NA
CASSPPGLLSDTQYF
>TRBJ2-7|TRBV5-6|few
CASSWDTEQYF
>TRBJ1-1|TRBV2|NA
CASSDPLYTEAFF
>TRBJ2-5|TRBV12-3/TRBV12-4|NA
CASARDRQETQYF
>TRBJ2-7|TRBV6-5|NA
CATHRGGYEQYF
>TRBJ2-7|TRBV6-6|NA
CASTDRPHYEQYF
>TRBJ1-2|TRBV7-9|few
CASSLPATRNYGYTF
>TRBJ1-2|TRBV29-1|NA
CSVGTARTGNGYTF
>TRBJ1-6|TRBV6-5|NA
CASSSTTRFNSPLHF